The rows below give T cell receptor beta chains drawn from one sample of a study of cytomegalovirus exposure and HLA in healthy donors. This table comes from immunoSEQ multiplex PCR, and its TCRdb copy is limited to in-frame clones, with some not included. The table shows around 300,000 clones, with 70% to 90% occurring only once. The sample comprised PBMCs. Receptors were obtained from a woman between 18 and 30 years old in good health and CMV-seronegative. CDR3s include the opening cysteine and the closing phenylalanine or tryptophan. For some rows the clone size is stated as once, few or many, or as a class when expanded; others skip it.

J: TRBJ1-5; V: TRBV2; size: NA; CDR3: CASSVRTAANQPQHF
J: TRBJ2-3; V: TRBV5-1; size: NA; CDR3: CASSLGGHLTDTQYF
J: TRBJ2-1; V: TRBV27; size: NA; CDR3: CASSTLLTQDSYNEQFF
J: TRBJ2-1; V: TRBV14; size: NA; CDR3: CASSHQGGGLAGGSSYNEQFF
J: TRBJ2-7; V: TRBV11-2; size: NA; CDR3: CASSFPRQGHEQYF
J: TRBJ2-1; V: TRBV7-2; size: NA; CDR3: CASSLWGGHPFNEQFF
J: TRBJ1-1; V: TRBV25-1; size: NA; CDR3: CASSEWEGVEAFF
J: TRBJ1-1; V: TRBV30; size: NA; CDR3: CAWMSLNTEAFF
J: TRBJ1-3; V: TRBV28; size: once; CDR3: CASSQGQLPSGNTIYF
J: TRBJ1-6; V: TRBV15; size: few; CDR3: CATSRDSPTLGQGYPPLHF
J: TRBJ2-5; V: TRBV2; size: NA; CDR3: CASSSGTGGQTQYF
J: TRBJ2-7; V: TRBV4-1; size: NA; CDR3: CASSQVFRDYEQYF
J: TRBJ2-1; V: TRBV2; size: NA; CDR3: CASSVGTPNEQFF
J: TRBJ1-2; V: TRBV28; size: NA; CDR3: CASTGKIPPGYTF
J: TRBJ2-3; V: TRBV7-2; size: NA; CDR3: CASSTPSGGVLGTQYF
J: TRBJ2-1; V: TRBV9; size: NA; CDR3: CASSDTGSEQFF
J: TRBJ1-1; V: TRBV19; size: NA; CDR3: CATTRGTGAVNTEAFF
J: TRBJ1-3; V: TRBV19; size: NA; CDR3: CASSMGLTNSGNTIYF
J: TRBJ2-3; V: TRBV28; size: NA; CDR3: CASSLASGRDTQYF
J: TRBJ2-3; V: TRBV5-1; size: NA; CDR3: CASSTGSSDTQYF
J: TRBJ1-2; V: TRBV7-6; size: NA; CDR3: CASSTLTGGDGYTF
J: TRBJ2-3; V: TRBV19; size: NA; CDR3: CASSPRGLGLRTDTQYF
J: TRBJ2-7; V: TRBV6-5; size: NA; CDR3: CASSYNGGEEQYF
J: TRBJ2-6; V: TRBV11-3; size: NA; CDR3: CASSSSDRTSSGANVLTF
J: TRBJ2-7; V: TRBV15; size: NA; CDR3: CATSTTRTSGSYEQYF
J: TRBJ1-1; V: TRBV29-1; size: NA; CDR3: CSVNRAMNTEAFF
J: TRBJ2-6; V: TRBV10-3; size: NA; CDR3: CAITGGSGANVLTF
J: TRBJ2-7; V: TRBV4-3; size: NA; CDR3: CASSQGTSGGPYEQYF
J: TRBJ1-6; V: TRBV15; size: NA; CDR3: CATSLKGDRSYNSPLHF
J: TRBJ2-7; V: TRBV9; size: NA; CDR3: CASSVGGTDFYEQYF
J: TRBJ1-4; V: TRBV27; size: NA; CDR3: CASGHLGTGFGGAEKLFF
J: TRBJ2-4; V: TRBV7-3; size: NA; CDR3: CASSSRPGQGHIQYF
J: TRBJ2-3; V: TRBV27; size: NA; CDR3: CASSLSGLDSRDTQYF
J: TRBJ2-1; V: TRBV4-2; size: NA; CDR3: CASSQEGASEGNEQFF
J: TRBJ1-2; V: TRBV29-1; size: NA; CDR3: CSVWTGTATNYGYTF
J: TRBJ1-2; V: TRBV28; size: NA; CDR3: CASSFSGNYGYTF
J: TRBJ2-5; V: TRBV9; size: NA; CDR3: CASSAGTSWETQYF
J: TRBJ1-2; V: TRBV5-5; size: NA; CDR3: CASRLAPKEGYTF
J: TRBJ2-1; V: TRBV6-1; size: NA; CDR3: CASTGLAGGYNEQFF
J: TRBJ2-1; V: TRBV27; size: NA; CDR3: CASAEGGLAGNEQFF
J: TRBJ2-7; V: TRBV30; size: NA; CDR3: CAWGQSYEQYF
J: TRBJ2-7; V: TRBV5-1; size: NA; CDR3: CASSWGGHWREDDEQYF
J: TRBJ1-3; V: TRBV6-5; size: NA; CDR3: CATVETGLGGNTIYF
J: TRBJ2-7; V: TRBV7-9; size: few; CDR3: CASSRGQGNEQYF